This TCR beta chain was observed in a study of blood T cell repertoires in COVID-19. Study-level background: Sites in the United States, Italy and Spain provided acute and convalescent COVID-19 samples. PBMCs, B-cell-depleted T cells, or T cells were the source of the cDNA or gDNA that made up the material.

The CDR3 is made up of 13 amino acids. V lost 4 bases and J lost 6; bases outside the gene matches: 5. Germline V gene lookup returns CDR1 SGHRS and CDR2 YFSETQ. Original handling: Amplifying reference gene primers gave estimates of nucleated cell counts. Generated by immunoSEQ multiplex PCR, the TCRdb table keeps only in-frame clones and is missing some. V and J calls and clone size are copied from that table; D and trimming were computed from the DNA. The data contain some 60,000 clones, 80% to 85% of them singletons. In Seattle, patients joined the study during active infection and were tracked longitudinally.

This chain links TRBV5-1 with TRBJ2-3; 7 nucleotides line up with TRBD1. The sequence was collected from a man at least 80 years old with COVID-19, enrolled during active disease. Sequencing was carried out using peripheral blood. CDR3 coding DNA: TGCGCCAGCAGCCCAGACAGGGTGGATACGCAGTATTTT. Protein sequence: CASSPDRVDTQYF.